This entry lists 9 T cell receptor beta chains sequenced from one sample in a study of Graves' ophthalmopathy and Graves' hyperthyroidism. RNA served as the template for amplifying TCR beta CDR3 regions. HTBI primers primed a first-round RT-PCR, and a second-round multiplex PCR followed. TCRdb processed the multiplex PCR reads anew with MiXCR; each CDR3 protein has one entry. The sample consists of 400,000 to 450,000 distinct CDR3 sequences, roughly 21% of them appearing once. The sequencing sample was made of peripheral blood. These TCRs come from a young woman with stable Graves' hyperthyroidism.

This clonotype was detected ten times or more. DNA of the CDR3: TGTGCCAGCAGTAGAGGACGGTGGGGCACTGAAGCTTTCTTT. Translating gives CASSRGRWGTEAFF. The chain joins TRBV25-1 to TRBJ1-1; D is uncertain. This CDR3 is built from 14 residues. CDR1 and CDR2 (germline): MGHDK, SYGVNS. V was shortened by 5 bases and J by 4 bases, with 14 bases between the two germline ends.

This clonotype was counted ten times or more. The chain combines TRBV6-2 or TRBV6-3 with TRBJ2-7; D remains unclear. CDR1 is MNHEY, CDR2 SVGEGT, per germline. Trimming took 10 bases from V and 0 from J, leaving 19 bases between them. The CDR3 is 15 amino acids. The CDR3 here is CATVDKYLSSYEQYF. In DNA form, the CDR3 reads TGTGCCACCGTGGATAAGTATTTGAGCTCCTACGAGCAGTACTTC.

This clonotype was recorded many times. The rearrangement joins TRBV12-3 or TRBV12-4 to TRBJ2-5; no clear D. The germline V and J ends were trimmed by 2 bases and 2 bases, with 9 bases remaining between them. The CDR3 is 14 amino acids. The CDR3 DNA reads as TGTGCCAGCAGTTTACAGGCCTTGCAAGAGACCCAGTACTTC. Translation: CASSLQALQETQYF.

This clonotype came up many times. The chain links TRBV2 to TRBJ2-3; no firm D call. The CDR3 runs to 14 residues. V was shortened by 4 bases and J by 6 bases, with 14 bases between the two germline ends. Germline V gene data show CDR1 as SNHLY and CDR2 as FYNNEI. CDR3 nucleotides: TGTGCCAGCAGTGTTGGCTCGTTCGTTGATACGCAGTATTTT. Translated: CASSVGSFVDTQYF.

In its sample, this clonotype was seen many times. The chain joins TRBV11-2 to TRBJ2-5; tentatively, D is TRBD1 (5 bases). Trimming shortened V by 8 bases and J by 5 bases, and 27 bases separated the two germline ends. In germline, CDR1 is SGHAT, CDR2 FQNNGV. The CDR3 length is 17 residues. The CDR3 sequence: CASGAGIRQGSKETQYF. In DNA, the CDR3 is TGTGCCAGCGGCGCAGGGATACGCCAAGGGTCGAAGGAGACCCAGTACTTC.

This clonotype was seen ten or more times. This chain joins TRBV7-3 and TRBJ2-6, with D unresolved. The germline V gene encodes CDR1 SGHTA and CDR2 FQGTGA. The CDR3 runs to 16 residues. Between the trimmed V and J ends, which lost 4 bases and 2 bases, there was a span of 12 bases. The DNA for the CDR3 is TGTGCCAGCAGCTCGGTTTTGGGCCCTGGGGCCAACGTCCTGACTTTC. As protein: CASSSVLGPGANVLTF.

The V call is TRBV30, the J call TRBJ2-2, with 8 bases identical to TRBD1. From germline, CDR1 is GTSNPN and CDR2 SVGIG (reference sequence). The trim removed 3 bases at V and 7 bases at J, leaving 4 bases unmatched. The CDR3 has 13 residues. CDR3 DNA: TGTGCCTGGAGAACAGGGGGAGGCGGGGAGCTGTTTTTT. Amino acid sequence: CAWRTGGGGELFF.

The rearrangement uses TRBV28 and TRBJ1-1, with D unresolved. Germline-derived CDR1 and CDR2 are MDHEN and SYDVKM. There are 14 residues in the CDR3. Trimming pared 5 bases from V and 1 base from J, leaving 11 bases between. The CDR3 is CASSILLGNTEAFF. The CDR3 DNA is TGTGCCAGCAGTATTCTCTTGGGGAACACTGAAGCTTTCTTT.

This clonotype was recorded at least ten times. This sequence joins TRBV6-1 and TRBJ1-5; 9 nucleotides align to TRBD1. With V trimmed by 3 bases and J by 1 base, 1 base remained unmatched. Germline V gene data show CDR1 as MNHNS and CDR2 as SASEGT. CDR3 length: 15 residues. CDR3 nucleotide sequence: TGTGCCAGCAGTGAGGGACAGGGAAGCAATCAGCCCCAGCATTTT. Amino acids: CASSEGQGSNQPQHF.